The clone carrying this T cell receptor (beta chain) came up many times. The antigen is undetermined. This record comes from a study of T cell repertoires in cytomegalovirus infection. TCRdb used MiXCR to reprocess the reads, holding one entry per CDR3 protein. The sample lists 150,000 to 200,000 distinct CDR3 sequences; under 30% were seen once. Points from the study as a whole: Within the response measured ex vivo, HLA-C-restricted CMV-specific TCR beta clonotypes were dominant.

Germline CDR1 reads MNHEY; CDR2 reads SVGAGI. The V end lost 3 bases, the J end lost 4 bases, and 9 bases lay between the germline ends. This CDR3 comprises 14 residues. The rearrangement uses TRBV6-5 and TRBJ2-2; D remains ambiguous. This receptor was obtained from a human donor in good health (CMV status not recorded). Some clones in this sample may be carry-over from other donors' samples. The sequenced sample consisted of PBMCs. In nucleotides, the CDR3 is TGTGCCAGCAGTTATGATTCGGGCACCGGGGAGCTGTTTTTT. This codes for CASSYDSGTGELFF.